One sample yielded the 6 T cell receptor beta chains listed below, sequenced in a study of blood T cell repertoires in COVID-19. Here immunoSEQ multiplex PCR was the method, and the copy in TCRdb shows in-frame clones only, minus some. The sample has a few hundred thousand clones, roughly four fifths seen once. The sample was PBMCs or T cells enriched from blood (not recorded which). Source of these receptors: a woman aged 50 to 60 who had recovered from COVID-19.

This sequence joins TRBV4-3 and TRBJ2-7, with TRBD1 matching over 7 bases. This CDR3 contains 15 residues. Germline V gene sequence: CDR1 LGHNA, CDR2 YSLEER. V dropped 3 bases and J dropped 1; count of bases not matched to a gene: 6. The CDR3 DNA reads TGCGCCAGCAGCCAGCTCCGGGACAGTTCCTACGAGCAGTACTTC. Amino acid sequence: CASSQLRDSSYEQYF.

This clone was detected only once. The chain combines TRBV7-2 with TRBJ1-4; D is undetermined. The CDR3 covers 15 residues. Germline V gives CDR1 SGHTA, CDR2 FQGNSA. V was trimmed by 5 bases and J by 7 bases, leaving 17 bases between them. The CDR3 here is CASSPGPPGTEKLFF. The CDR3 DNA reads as TGTGCCAGCAGCCCCGGCCCCCCAGGAACTGAAAAACTGTTTTTT.

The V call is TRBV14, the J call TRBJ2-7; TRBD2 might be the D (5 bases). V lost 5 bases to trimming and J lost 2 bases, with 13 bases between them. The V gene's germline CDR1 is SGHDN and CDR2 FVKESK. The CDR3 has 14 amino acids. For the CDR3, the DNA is TGTGCCAGCAGCTCGGGGTCCATGGCCTACGAGCAGTACTTC. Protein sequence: CASSSGSMAYEQYF.

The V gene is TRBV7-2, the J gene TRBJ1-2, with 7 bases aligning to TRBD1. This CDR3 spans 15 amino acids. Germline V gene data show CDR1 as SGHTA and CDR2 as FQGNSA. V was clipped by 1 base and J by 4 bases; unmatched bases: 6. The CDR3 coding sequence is TGTGCCAGCAGCTTAGGTAGCACAGGGGCCTATGGCTACACCTTC. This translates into CASSLGSTGAYGYTF.

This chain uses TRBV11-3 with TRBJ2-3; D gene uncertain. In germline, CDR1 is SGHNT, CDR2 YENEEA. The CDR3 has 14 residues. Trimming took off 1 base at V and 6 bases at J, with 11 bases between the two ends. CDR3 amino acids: CASSLGPQSDTQYF. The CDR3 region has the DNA TGTGCCAGCAGCTTAGGGCCCCAGTCGGATACGCAGTATTTT.

CDR3 amino acids: CASSRTSMGGRSGYTF. The CDR3 nucleotides are TGTGCCAGCAGCCGAACCTCCATGGGGGGTCGGAGTGGCTACACCTTC. The chain has TRBV3-1 (or the pseudogene TRBV3-2) and TRBJ1-2; maybe TRBD1 (5 bases). The germline gives CDR1 LGHDT, CDR2 YNNKEL (reference sequence). Trimming removed 4 bases at V and 7 bases at J, with 22 bases between. This CDR3 is 16 amino acids long.